This is a list of T cell receptor beta chains from one sample in a study of identical twins. TCRdb re-derived calls from the 5' RACE reads in MiXCR, one entry per CDR3 protein. The sample lists about 100,000 distinct CDR3 sequences; under 7% were seen once. Material for sequencing was memory T cells sorted from blood. The source of these receptors is a woman in her 50s in good health. The CDR3 runs from the conserved cysteine through the conserved F or W. A D gene is named only where the DNA matches it firmly. For some rows the clone size is stated as once, few or many, or as a class when expanded; others skip it.

NA many TRBJ2-1 TRBV10-3 TGTGCCATCAGCTCATTGACCTCCTACAATGAGCAGTTCTTC CAISSLTSYNEQFF
NA few TRBJ2-6 TRBV6-2/TRBV6-3 TGTGCCAGCAGCCTCGATTGGGCCAACGTCCTGACTTTC CASSLDWANVLTF
NA many TRBJ1-6 TRBV20-1 TGCAGTGCTAGTCCAAAGCCCAACTCACCCCTCCACTTT CSASPKPNSPLHF
NA few TRBJ1-1 TRBV5-6 TGTGCCAGCCAATCCCGGAGGGGGAACACTGAAGCTTTCTTT CASQSRRGNTEAFF
NA many TRBJ2-5 TRBV5-1 TGCGCCAGCAGCCGGTGGGCGCAGGGTGGAGAGACCCAGTACTTC CASSRWAQGGETQYF
NA many TRBJ2-5 TRBV9 TGTGCCAGCAGCGTTTCTTTTAACAGTATTCCAGAGACCCAGTACTTC CASSVSFNSIPETQYF
NA many TRBJ2-1 TRBV5-1 TGCGCCAGCAGCTTGCTCTCCGGGGCGGGACTCCCAGTTGAGCAGTTCTTC CASSLLSGAGLPVEQFF
NA many TRBJ2-3 TRBV3-1 TGTGCCAGCAGCCAACTGGGGACGCCAGATACGCAGTATTTT CASSQLGTPDTQYF
NA many TRBJ2-1 TRBV4-1 TGCGCCAGCAGCCCGACCCTAAACAATGAGCAGTTCTTC CASSPTLNNEQFF
NA few TRBJ2-3 TRBV18 TGTGCCAGCTCACCACCTAGGGGTATGGCTAGCACAGATACGCAGTATTTT CASSPPRGMASTDTQYF
TRBD1 many TRBJ1-2 TRBV12-3/TRBV12-4 TGTGCCAGCAGTCACAGGGGCTCCAACTATGGCTACACCTTC CASSHRGSNYGYTF
NA NA TRBJ2-7 TRBV9 TGTGCCAGCAGCGCCCTAGCGTCCTCCTACGAGCAGTACTTC CASSALASSYEQYF
NA many TRBJ2-5 TRBV10-3 TGTGCCATCAGTCCGGGAGACCAAGAGACCCAGTACTTC CAISPGDQETQYF
NA many TRBJ1-3 TRBV19 TGTGCCAGTAGTCCACTGAGCTCTGGAAACACCATATATTTT CASSPLSSGNTIYF
TRBD2 many TRBJ2-1 TRBV5-1 TGCGCCAGCAGCTACACCGGGACTAGCGTTCGGAATGAGCAGTTCTTC CASSYTGTSVRNEQFF
TRBD2 NA TRBJ2-1 TRBV20-1 TGCAGTGCTACAACCACTAGCGGGAGGTTTGTTGAGCAGTTCTTC CSATTTSGRFVEQFF
TRBD2 NA TRBJ2-2 TRBV29-1 TGCAGCGTTTCAGGGACTAGCGGGAGGCCGAACACCGGGGAGCTGTTTTTT CSVSGTSGRPNTGELFF
NA many TRBJ2-3 TRBV5-4 TGTGCCAGCAGCTTCCAAATAGATACGCAGTATTTT CASSFQIDTQYF
NA many TRBJ2-7 TRBV7-8 TGTGCCAGCAGCTTAGACCGCAGGGGCCTAGGCGAGCAGTACTTC CASSLDRRGLGEQYF
NA many TRBJ1-6 TRBV11-2 TGTGCCAGCAGCTACGTGCTCTATAATTCACCCCTCCACTTT CASSYVLYNSPLHF
NA few TRBJ2-1 TRBV20-1 TGCTGTGCTAGTCGGGGGAAGGGGAATGAGCAGTTCTTC CCASRGKGNEQFF
NA many TRBJ2-2 TRBV7-3 NA CASSFEQGGTPGSCFF
TRBD1 many TRBJ1-5 TRBV25-1 TGTGCCAGCAGGGGACAGGGGCATCAGCCCCAGCATTTT CASRGQGHQPQHF
TRBD2 many TRBJ2-5 TRBV30 TGTGCCTCTACTAGCGGGAGTTACCAAGAGACCCAGTACTTC CASTSGSYQETQYF
NA few TRBJ1-2 TRBV23-1 TGCGCCAGCAGTCAATTCCAGGGTGTGGGCGGCTACACCTTC CASSQFQGVGGYTF
TRBD2 NA TRBJ2-1 TRBV2 TGTGCCAGCAGTAAGAGGACTAGCGGGACCGAGCAGTTCTTC CASSKRTSGTEQFF
NA NA TRBJ1-1 TRBV7-9 TGTGCCAGCAGTCAGGCGGGGGGAACTGAAGCTTTCTTT CASSQAGGTEAFF
NA few TRBJ1-2 TRBV28 TGTGCCAGCAGTTTGGGTGGGGGGGTGCGATATGGCTACACCTTC CASSLGGGVRYGYTF
TRBD2 NA TRBJ2-5 TRBV15 TGTGCCACCAGCAAGGGACTAGCGAAAGAGACCCAGTACTTC CATSKGLAKETQYF
TRBD2 many TRBJ2-3 TRBV10-3 TGTGCCATCACCAGCGGGAGCTACCGAGATACGCAGTATTTT CAITSGSYRDTQYF
NA NA TRBJ1-4 TRBV25-1 TGTGCCAGCAGCCCGACAGGAAAAGTCGAAAAACTGTTTTTT CASSPTGKVEKLFF
NA many TRBJ2-3 TRBV5-1 TGCGCCAGCAGCTTGGGAGCTAGAATGGGAGCAGATACGCAGTATTTT CASSLGARMGADTQYF
TRBD2 many TRBJ2-1 TRBV5-1 TGCGCCAGCAGTTCAGCACTAGCGGGAGCCAATGAGCAGTTCTTC CASSSALAGANEQFF
NA NA TRBJ1-6 TRBV19 TGTGCCAGTAGTCAACGGATTGATAATTCACCCCTCCACTTT CASSQRIDNSPLHF
NA many TRBJ2-3 TRBV20-1 TGCAGTGCTAGACTTGCGGATACGCAGTATTTT CSARLADTQYF
NA NA TRBJ2-2 TRBV5-1 TGCGCCAGCAGCGTCCCCAACTTGGGGGGCACCGGGGAGCTGTTTTTT CASSVPNLGGTGELFF
NA many TRBJ1-4 TRBV11-2 TGTGCCAGCAGCCGTGCCTTTGGGGACGAAAAACTGTTTTTT CASSRAFGDEKLFF
NA many TRBJ1-2 TRBV4-1 TGCGCCAGCCGGGCAGGGAGGAACTATGGCTACACCTTC CASRAGRNYGYTF
NA many TRBJ2-1 TRBV5-5 TGTGCCAGCAGCGCCGGACAGAGCAATGAGCAGTTCTTC CASSAGQSNEQFF
NA few TRBJ2-1 TRBV5-4 TGTGCCAGCAGCGCCGGGACTCGAGGCTACAATGAGCAGTTCTTC CASSAGTRGYNEQFF
TRBD2 NA TRBJ2-1 TRBV5-4 TGTGCCAGCAGCTTGGATAGCGGGAGTTGGGATGAGCAGTTCTTC CASSLDSGSWDEQFF
TRBD1 many TRBJ1-4 TRBV6-1 TGTGCCAGCAGTGAGACCGGGACAGGATGGGATAAACTGTTTTTT CASSETGTGWDKLFF
NA few TRBJ2-3 TRBV5-1 TGCGCCAGCGGGAGAGCCCACACAGATACGCAGTATTTT CASGRAHTDTQYF
NA few TRBJ2-1 TRBV6-1 TGTGCCAGCAAAGCCGGAGTTGGGTCCTACAATGAGCAGTTCTTC CASKAGVGSYNEQFF
NA few TRBJ2-1 TRBV7-2 TGTGCCAGCAGCTTAGATTCGTCACGATTGAATGAGCAGTTCTTC CASSLDSSRLNEQFF
TRBD1 few TRBJ1-5 TRBV12-3/TRBV12-4 TGTGCCAGCAGCCCAGGGGGGGGGTTTAGCAATCAGCCCCAGCATTTT CASSPGGGFSNQPQHF
NA many TRBJ2-1 TRBV6-1 TGTGCCAGCAGTGAAGGGCAATCCTACAATGAGCAGTTCTTC CASSEGQSYNEQFF
NA many TRBJ1-1 TRBV7-2 TGTGCCAGCAGCTTAGGGGTGGGAGCGAACACTGAAGCTTTCTTT CASSLGVGANTEAFF
TRBD2 many TRBJ2-1 TRBV5-1 TGCGCCAGCAGCGAACTAGCGGGAGTTCACAATGAGCAGTTCTTC CASSELAGVHNEQFF
TRBD2 many TRBJ2-3 TRBV4-1 TGCGCCAGCAGCCGCCTACTAGCGGCCCGCACAGATACGCAGTATTTT CASSRLLAARTDTQYF